This T cell receptor (beta chain) was recorded in a study of T cell responses to AZD1222 COVID-19 vaccine. Overall study results and limits: The donor group comprised mostly white British people and more females; the analysis possibly underestimated clonal diversity. Just 5 to 7 people given AZD1222 tested seropositive at baseline. Spike was spanned by vaccine-associated CD4 TCRs, with dominance at 160-218 and 743-854. Repertoires were obtained only post-peak T cell response.

As concerns this clone: Antigen: not known.

The repertoire was sequenced with immunoSEQ multiplex PCR; TCRdb's copy has only in-frame clones and lacks some. The sample records roughly 120,000 clones, 70% to 90% being singletons. CDR1 and CDR2 (germline): SNHLY, FYNNEI. The CDR3 contains 14 residues. V was pared by 0 bases and J by 10 bases, with 5 bases of the junction left unmatched. The chain has TRBV2 and TRBJ2-1; 8 nucleotides align to TRBD1. The sequence derives from an adult in good health. This material consisted of peripheral blood, taken on day 0 of AZD1222 vaccination. CDR3 region: CASSEATWDREQFF. DNA of the CDR3: TGTGCCAGCAGTGAAGCCACATGGGACAGGGAGCAGTTCTTC. Combining the CDR3 with reference TRBV2 and TRBJ2-1 gives the whole variable domain EPEVTQTPSHQVTQMGQEVILRCVPISNHLYFYWYRQILGQKVEFLVSFYNNEISEKSEIFDDQFSVERPDGSNFTLKIRSTKLEDSAMYFCASSEATWDREQFFGPGTRLTVL.